This TCR beta chain was profiled in a study of blood T cell repertoires in COVID-19. Study at large: Some COVID-19 samples were acute and others convalescent; all came from the United States, Italy and Spain.

Germline CDR1 SSHAT, CDR2 FNYEAQ (reference sequence). The CDR3 totals 14 residues. A word on this clone: The junction differs from germline at one of its ends, possibly a read error.

Produced via immunoSEQ multiplex PCR; TCRdb's table is partial and in-frame only. The table shows 250,000 to 300,000 clones, with 75% to 90% occurring only once. Sequenced material: peripheral blood. The source is a woman in her 50s with COVID-19, enrolled during active disease. This rearrangement joins TRBV7-7 to TRBJ2-5; TRBD1 matches at 9 bases. CDR3 region: CASSQTGGGETQYF. CDR3 DNA: TGTGCTAGCAGCCAGACAGGGGGAGGAGAGACCCAGTACTTC.